The clone carrying this T cell receptor (beta chain) has a handful of counts. Its antigen remains unidentified. The entry originates in a study of identical twins. The study's findings and limits: Zero-insertion results could be subject to partial confounding by invariant MAIT and iNKT cells. Out-of-frame alpha sequences shared by twins showed excess low generation probability.

Germline loops: CDR1 MNHNS, CDR2 SASEGT. The CDR3 is made up of 16 amino acids. Germline trimming cut 5 bases from V and 5 bases from J; bases unmatched to any gene: 8. Everyone who donated was a healthy Caucasian. Template switching, a step in the protocol, added a universal primer site, and cDNA carried unique molecular identifiers. TCRdb reprocessed the 5' RACE reads via MiXCR and lists one record per CDR3 protein. The sample lists around 250,000 distinct CDR3 sequences; roughly 7% were seen once. This same sample was also part of a study on yellow fever vaccine responses in identical twins.

The sequencing input was memory (CD45RO+) T cells sorted from blood. The chain recombines TRBV6-1 with TRBJ2-7, with 14 bases identical to TRBD2. The clonotype comes from a woman under 30 in good health. The CDR3 protein is CASSRSGTSGSNEQYF. Written as DNA, the CDR3 is TGTGCCAGCAGTCGATCCGGGACTAGCGGGAGTAACGAGCAGTACTTC.